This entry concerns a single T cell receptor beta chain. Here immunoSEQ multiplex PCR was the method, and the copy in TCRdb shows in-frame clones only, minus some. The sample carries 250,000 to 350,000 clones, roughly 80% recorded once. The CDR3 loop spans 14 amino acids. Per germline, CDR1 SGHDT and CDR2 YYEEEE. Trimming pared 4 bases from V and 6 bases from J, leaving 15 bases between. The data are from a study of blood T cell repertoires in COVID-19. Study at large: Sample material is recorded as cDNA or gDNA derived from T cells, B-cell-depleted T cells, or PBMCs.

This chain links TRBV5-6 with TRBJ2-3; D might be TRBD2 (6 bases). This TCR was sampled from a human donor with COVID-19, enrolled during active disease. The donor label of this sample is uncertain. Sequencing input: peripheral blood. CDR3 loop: CASSALTRFDTQYF. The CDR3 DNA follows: TGTGCCAGCAGCGCCCTGACTAGATTTGATACGCAGTATTTT.